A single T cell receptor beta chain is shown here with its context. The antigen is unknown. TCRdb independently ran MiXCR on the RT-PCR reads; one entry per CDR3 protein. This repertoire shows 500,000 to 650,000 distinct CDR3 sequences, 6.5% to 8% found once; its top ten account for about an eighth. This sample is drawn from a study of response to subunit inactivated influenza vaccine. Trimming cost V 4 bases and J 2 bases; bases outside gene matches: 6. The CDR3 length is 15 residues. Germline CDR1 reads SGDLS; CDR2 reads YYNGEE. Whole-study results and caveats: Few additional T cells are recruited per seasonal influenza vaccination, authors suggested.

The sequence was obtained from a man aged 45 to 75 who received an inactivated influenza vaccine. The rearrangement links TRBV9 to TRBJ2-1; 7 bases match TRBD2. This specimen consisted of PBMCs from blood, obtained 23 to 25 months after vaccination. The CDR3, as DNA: TGTGCCAGCAGCCCAAGCGGGGCGACCTACAATGAGCAGTTCTTC. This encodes CASSPSGATYNEQFF.